A selection of T cell receptor beta chains follows, all from one sample in a study of T cell responses to AZD1222 COVID-19 vaccine. Assay used: immunoSEQ multiplex PCR; TCRdb lists only in-frame clones, some missing. Found here are about 62,000 clones, more than 70% of them singletons; the top ten hold more than 12%. The sample consisted of peripheral blood, taken on day 0 of AZD1222 vaccination. The receptor source for this set is an adult in good health. CDR3s include the opening cysteine and the closing phenylalanine or tryptophan. A D gene is named only where the DNA matches it firmly. The listing skips clone size in some rows; elsewhere it reads once, few, many or a size class.

clone_size: few; d_call: .; v_call: TRBV7-8; j_call: TRBJ1-6; cdr3_aa: CASSRKDSLSLHF; cdr3_nt: TGTGCCAGCAGCCGTAAGGACAGCTTAAGCCTCCACTTT
clone_size: .; d_call: .; v_call: TRBV2; j_call: TRBJ1-5; cdr3_aa: CASSATGRITTNQPQHF; cdr3_nt: TGTGCCAGCAGTGCAACCGGCAGGATCACCACCAATCAGCCCCAGCATTTT
clone_size: .; d_call: TRBD1; v_call: TRBV16; j_call: TRBJ1-2; cdr3_aa: CASSSQGAGYGYTF; cdr3_nt: TGTGCCAGCAGCTCCCAGGGGGCTGGCTATGGCTACACCTTC
clone_size: .; d_call: .; v_call: TRBV6-5; j_call: TRBJ1-3; cdr3_aa: CASSLGDTIYF; cdr3_nt: TGTGCCAGCAGCCTTGGGGACACCATATATTTT
clone_size: once; d_call: .; v_call: TRBV25-1; j_call: TRBJ1-1; cdr3_aa: CASTPLGKGREAFF; cdr3_nt: TGTGCCAGCACTCCCCTGGGGAAAGGTCGAGAGGCTTTCTTT
clone_size: .; d_call: .; v_call: TRBV27; j_call: TRBJ2-2; cdr3_aa: CASSFPPKAGGELFF; cdr3_nt: TGTGCCAGCAGTTTTCCCCCCAAAGCGGGCGGGGAGCTGTTTTTT
clone_size: .; d_call: TRBD1; v_call: TRBV7-2; j_call: TRBJ2-5; cdr3_aa: CASSFKTTGTQETQYF; cdr3_nt: TGTGCCAGCAGCTTCAAGACGACAGGGACCCAAGAGACCCAGTACTTC
clone_size: .; d_call: .; v_call: TRBV7-2; j_call: TRBJ1-2; cdr3_aa: CASSLAGPGPTNYGYTF; cdr3_nt: TGTGCCAGCAGCTTAGCCGGCCCCGGGCCGACTAACTATGGCTACACCTTC
clone_size: few; d_call: .; v_call: TRBV19; j_call: TRBJ1-5; cdr3_aa: CAGGSNQPQHF; cdr3_nt: TGTGCCGGAGGGAGCAATCAGCCCCAGCATTTT
clone_size: .; d_call: .; v_call: TRBV4-1; j_call: TRBJ1-6; cdr3_aa: CASSRTEPNSPLHF; cdr3_nt: TGCGCCAGCAGCAGGACGGAACCCAATTCACCCCTCCACTTT
clone_size: once; d_call: .; v_call: TRBV18; j_call: TRBJ2-3; cdr3_aa: CASSRSTDTQYF; cdr3_nt: TGTGCCAGCTCCCGATCCACAGATACGCAGTATTTT
clone_size: .; d_call: .; v_call: TRBV19; j_call: TRBJ1-2; cdr3_aa: CASSLSLRVTGGYTF; cdr3_nt: TGTGCCAGTAGTCTCTCTCTTCGAGTAACAGGCGGCTACACCTTC
clone_size: .; d_call: .; v_call: TRBV18; j_call: TRBJ1-4; cdr3_aa: CASFRDNGEKLFF; cdr3_nt: TGTGCCAGCTTCCGGGACAATGGTGAAAAACTGTTTTTT
clone_size: .; d_call: TRBD2; v_call: TRBV12-5; j_call: TRBJ2-3; cdr3_aa: CASGLFLAVSQYF; cdr3_nt: TGTGCTAGTGGTTTGTTCCTAGCGGTCTCGCAGTATTTT
clone_size: .; d_call: .; v_call: TRBV9; j_call: TRBJ1-6; cdr3_aa: CASSSDWASYNSPLHF; cdr3_nt: TGTGCCAGCAGCTCCGACTGGGCCTCCTATAATTCACCCCTCCACTTT
clone_size: .; d_call: .; v_call: TRBV18; j_call: TRBJ2-3; cdr3_aa: CASSPTGTLLTDTQYF; cdr3_nt: TGTGCCAGCTCACCCACGGGGACACTACTCACAGATACGCAGTATTTT
clone_size: few; d_call: .; v_call: TRBV7-2; j_call: TRBJ2-7; cdr3_aa: CASSLGLKSYEQYF; cdr3_nt: TGTGCCAGCAGCCTGGGACTTAAATCCTACGAGCAGTACTTC
clone_size: .; d_call: TRBD1; v_call: TRBV10-3; j_call: TRBJ2-5; cdr3_aa: CAIGTGQETQYF; cdr3_nt: TGTGCCATAGGGACAGGACAAGAGACCCAGTACTTC
clone_size: .; d_call: TRBD1; v_call: TRBV24-1; j_call: TRBJ2-2; cdr3_aa: CATSRTGNTGELFF; cdr3_nt: TGTGCCACCAGCCGGACAGGGAACACCGGGGAGCTGTTTTTT
clone_size: .; d_call: .; v_call: TRBV29-1; j_call: TRBJ2-4; cdr3_aa: CSVEELDAAKNIQYF; cdr3_nt: TGCAGCGTTGAAGAACTAGACGCAGCCAAAAACATTCAGTACTTC
clone_size: few; d_call: TRBD1; v_call: TRBV7-2; j_call: TRBJ1-2; cdr3_aa: CASSSSTGTSGYTF; cdr3_nt: TGTGCCAGCAGCTCGTCGACAGGGACTAGTGGCTACACCTTC
clone_size: .; d_call: TRBD1; v_call: TRBV12-3/TRBV12-4; j_call: TRBJ2-7; cdr3_aa: CASNGDSYEQYF; cdr3_nt: TGTGCCAGCAACGGGGACAGCTACGAGCAGTACTTC
clone_size: .; d_call: .; v_call: TRBV3-1/TRBV3-2; j_call: TRBJ1-4; cdr3_aa: CASSQGQQVNEKLFF; cdr3_nt: TGTGCCAGCAGCCAAGGTCAACAAGTTAATGAAAAACTGTTTTTT
clone_size: .; d_call: .; v_call: TRBV6-2/TRBV6-3; j_call: TRBJ2-5; cdr3_aa: CASSALGGAETQYF; cdr3_nt: TGTGCCAGCAGTGCACTCGGGGGTGCCGAGACCCAGTACTTC
clone_size: few; d_call: .; v_call: TRBV18; j_call: TRBJ2-5; cdr3_aa: CASSLGAETQYF; cdr3_nt: TGTGCCAGCTCACTGGGTGCTGAGACCCAGTACTTC
clone_size: .; d_call: .; v_call: TRBV30; j_call: TRBJ2-2; cdr3_aa: CAWSNGQFTGELFF; cdr3_nt: TGTGCCTGGAGTAATGGACAGTTCACCGGGGAGCTGTTTTTT
clone_size: .; d_call: .; v_call: TRBV6-2/TRBV6-3; j_call: TRBJ2-7; cdr3_aa: CASSYSHSIPYEQYF; cdr3_nt: TGTGCCAGCAGTTACAGTCACAGTATCCCCTACGAGCAGTACTTC
clone_size: .; d_call: .; v_call: TRBV11-3; j_call: TRBJ1-6; cdr3_aa: CASMKTTSYNSPLHF; cdr3_nt: TGTGCCAGCATGAAGACAACCTCCTATAATTCACCCCTCCACTTT
clone_size: .; d_call: TRBD1; v_call: TRBV19; j_call: TRBJ1-1; cdr3_aa: CASTNSYRDSSTEAFF; cdr3_nt: TGTGCCAGTACGAATAGTTATCGGGACAGTTCGACTGAAGCTTTCTTT
clone_size: few; d_call: .; v_call: TRBV3-1/TRBV3-2; j_call: TRBJ2-6; cdr3_aa: CASSQEATSASGANVLTF; cdr3_nt: TGTGCCAGCAGCCAGGAGGCTACGTCGGCTTCTGGGGCCAACGTCCTGACTTTC
clone_size: .; d_call: .; v_call: TRBV11-3; j_call: TRBJ2-1; cdr3_aa: CASSLAGLINEQFF; cdr3_nt: TGTGCCAGCAGCTTAGCGGGACTTATCAATGAGCAGTTCTTC
clone_size: .; d_call: .; v_call: TRBV7-9; j_call: TRBJ1-6; cdr3_aa: CASSWGQGVHSPLHF; cdr3_nt: TGTGCCAGCAGCTGGGGACAAGGGGTGCATTCACCCCTCCACTTT
clone_size: .; d_call: .; v_call: TRBV7-2; j_call: TRBJ2-2; cdr3_aa: CASSLMGAGELFF; cdr3_nt: TGTGCCAGCAGCTTAATGGGAGCCGGGGAGCTGTTTTTT
clone_size: .; d_call: .; v_call: TRBV3-1/TRBV3-2; j_call: TRBJ2-3; cdr3_aa: CASSPSTDTQYF; cdr3_nt: TGTGCCAGCAGCCCAAGCACAGATACGCAGTATTTT
clone_size: .; d_call: .; v_call: TRBV6-2/TRBV6-3; j_call: TRBJ2-7; cdr3_aa: CASSIGWDISYEQYF; cdr3_nt: TGTGCCAGCAGTATAGGCTGGGACATTTCCTACGAGCAGTACTTC
clone_size: .; d_call: TRBD1; v_call: TRBV2; j_call: TRBJ1-2; cdr3_aa: CASRQGADYGYTF; cdr3_nt: TGTGCCAGCAGGCAGGGGGCTGACTATGGCTACACCTTC
clone_size: once; d_call: .; v_call: TRBV18; j_call: TRBJ1-2; cdr3_aa: CASSPEGGHGYTF; cdr3_nt: TGTGCCAGCTCACCAGAGGGGGGTCATGGCTACACCTTC
clone_size: .; d_call: .; v_call: TRBV19; j_call: TRBJ1-4; cdr3_aa: CASSGLGAVSEKLFF; cdr3_nt: TGTGCCAGTAGTGGTTTGGGGGCAGTAAGTGAAAAACTGTTTTTT
clone_size: .; d_call: .; v_call: TRBV5-1; j_call: TRBJ1-1; cdr3_aa: CASSLGPVTEAFF; cdr3_nt: TGCGCCAGCAGCTTGGGACCTGTAACTGAAGCTTTCTTT
clone_size: .; d_call: .; v_call: TRBV2; j_call: TRBJ1-2; cdr3_aa: CASSETLLQGLYGYTF; cdr3_nt: TGTGCCAGCAGTGAGACCCTCCTACAGGGCCTCTATGGCTACACCTTC
clone_size: once; d_call: TRBD2; v_call: TRBV7-2; j_call: TRBJ2-1; cdr3_aa: CASSSQVSGGTEQFF; cdr3_nt: TGTGCCAGCAGCTCCCAAGTTAGCGGGGGAACTGAGCAGTTCTTC
clone_size: .; d_call: TRBD2; v_call: TRBV5-1; j_call: TRBJ2-1; cdr3_aa: CASSLGLAGASSYNEQFF; cdr3_nt: TGCGCCAGCAGCTTGGGGCTAGCGGGGGCTAGCTCCTACAATGAGCAGTTCTTC
clone_size: .; d_call: .; v_call: TRBV30; j_call: TRBJ1-6; cdr3_aa: CAWSPPNREDSPLHF; cdr3_nt: TGTGCCTGGAGTCCGCCAAACAGGGAAGATTCACCCCTCCACTTT
clone_size: .; d_call: .; v_call: TRBV5-1; j_call: TRBJ2-1; cdr3_aa: CASRYREGLNEQFF; cdr3_nt: TGCGCCAGCCGCTATCGAGAGGGCCTCAATGAGCAGTTCTTC
clone_size: .; d_call: TRBD1; v_call: TRBV5-5; j_call: TRBJ2-5; cdr3_aa: CASSLTGTGGWETQYF; cdr3_nt: TGTGCCAGCAGTCTGACCGGGACAGGGGGCTGGGAGACCCAGTACTTC
clone_size: .; d_call: .; v_call: TRBV4-1; j_call: TRBJ1-2; cdr3_aa: CASSHGDGYTF; cdr3_nt: TGCGCCAGCAGCCACGGGGATGGCTACACCTTC
clone_size: .; d_call: TRBD1; v_call: TRBV6-2/TRBV6-3; j_call: TRBJ1-5; cdr3_aa: CASSRDRGPFSNQPQHF; cdr3_nt: TGTGCCAGCAGCCGTGACAGGGGGCCATTTAGCAATCAGCCCCAGCATTTT
clone_size: few; d_call: TRBD1; v_call: TRBV12-3/TRBV12-4; j_call: TRBJ1-2; cdr3_aa: CASARDRGNGYTF; cdr3_nt: TGTGCCAGCGCACGGGACAGGGGGAATGGCTACACCTTC